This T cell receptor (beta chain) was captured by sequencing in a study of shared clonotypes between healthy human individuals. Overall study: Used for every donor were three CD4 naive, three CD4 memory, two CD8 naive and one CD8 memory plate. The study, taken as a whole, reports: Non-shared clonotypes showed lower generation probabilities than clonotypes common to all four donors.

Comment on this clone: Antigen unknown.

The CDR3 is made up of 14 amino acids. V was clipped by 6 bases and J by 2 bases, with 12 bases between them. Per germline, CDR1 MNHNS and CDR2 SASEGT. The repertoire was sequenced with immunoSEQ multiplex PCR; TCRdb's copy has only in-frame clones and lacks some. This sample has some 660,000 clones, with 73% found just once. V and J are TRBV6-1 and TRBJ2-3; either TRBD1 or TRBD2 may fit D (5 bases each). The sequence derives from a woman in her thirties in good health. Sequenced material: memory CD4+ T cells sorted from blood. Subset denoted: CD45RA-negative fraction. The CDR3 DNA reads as TGTGCCAGCAGAAGGGACCCGCACACAGATACGCAGTATTTT. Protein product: CASRRDPHTDTQYF.